This T cell receptor beta chain was recovered during a study of shared clonotypes between healthy human individuals. Terminally differentiated effector memory CD45RA+ cells were left out of the naive CD8 fraction, which was CD45RO-negative and positively selected for CCR7. Those who donated, Caucasian adults without exception, all lived in Nashville, Tennessee. Clones were sequenced by immunoSEQ multiplex PCR, and TCRdb holds only the in-frame ones, with some missing. The data contain some 2,100,000 clones, approximately 94% of them singletons. Comment on this clone: No antigen is known for it.

The CDR3 loop spans 15 amino acids. V lost 5 bases to trimming and J lost 7 bases; unmatched junction nucleotides: 12. Germline CDR1 and CDR2: SNHLY and FYNNEI. Notes on the study in general: Clonotypes shared by all four donors outscored non-shared clonotypes in generation probability.

Sequencing was done on a sample of naive CD8+ T cells from PBMCs. The receptor comes from a man younger than 30 in good health. Some clones in this sample may be carry-over from other donors' samples. The V and J genes are TRBV2 and TRBJ2-7, with 9 bases that match TRBD2. DNA of the CDR3: TGTGCCAGCAGTTCGCCCTCTAGCGGGATTAGTGAGCAGTACTTC. Its protein product is CASSSPSSGISEQYF.